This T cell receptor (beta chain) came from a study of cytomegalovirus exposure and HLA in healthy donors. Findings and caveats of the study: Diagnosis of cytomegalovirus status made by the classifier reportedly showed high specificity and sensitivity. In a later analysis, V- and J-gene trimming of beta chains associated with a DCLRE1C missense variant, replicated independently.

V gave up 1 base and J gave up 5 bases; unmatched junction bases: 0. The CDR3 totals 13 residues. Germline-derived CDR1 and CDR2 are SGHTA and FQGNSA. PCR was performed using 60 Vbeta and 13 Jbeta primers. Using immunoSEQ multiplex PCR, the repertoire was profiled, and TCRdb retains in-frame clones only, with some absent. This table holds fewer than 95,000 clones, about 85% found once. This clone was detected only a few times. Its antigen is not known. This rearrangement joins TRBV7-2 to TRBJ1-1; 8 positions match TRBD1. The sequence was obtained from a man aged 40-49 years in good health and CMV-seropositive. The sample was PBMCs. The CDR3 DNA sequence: TGTGCCAGCAGCTTAGACAGGGGGACTGAAGCTTTCTTT. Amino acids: CASSLDRGTEAFF.